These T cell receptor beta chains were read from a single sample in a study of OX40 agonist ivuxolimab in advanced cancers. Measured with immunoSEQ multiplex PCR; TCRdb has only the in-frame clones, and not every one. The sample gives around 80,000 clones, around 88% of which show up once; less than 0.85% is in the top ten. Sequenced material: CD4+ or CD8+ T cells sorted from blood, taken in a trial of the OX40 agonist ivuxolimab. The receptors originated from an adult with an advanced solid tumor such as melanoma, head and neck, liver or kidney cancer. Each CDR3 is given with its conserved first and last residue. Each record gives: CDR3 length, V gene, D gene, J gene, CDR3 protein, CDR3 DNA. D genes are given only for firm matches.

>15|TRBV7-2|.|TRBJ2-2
CASRTGSGNTGELFF
TGTGCCAGCAGGACGGGGAGCGGAAACACCGGGGAGCTGTTTTTT
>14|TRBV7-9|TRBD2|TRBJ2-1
CASTSSGRYLEQFF
TGTGCCAGCACCTCTAGCGGGAGGTATTTAGAGCAGTTCTTC
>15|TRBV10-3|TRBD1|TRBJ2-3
CASRDREGRTDTQYF
TGTGCCAGCCGGGACAGGGAGGGTCGCACAGATACGCAGTATTTT
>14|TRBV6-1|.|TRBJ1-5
CASRIGLSNQPQHF
TGTGCCAGCAGGATTGGCCTTAGCAATCAGCCCCAGCATTTT
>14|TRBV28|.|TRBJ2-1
CASSLPLLGNEQFF
TGTGCCAGCAGTCTTCCCCTTCTTGGGAATGAGCAGTTCTTC
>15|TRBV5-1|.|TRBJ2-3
CASSLGTAPRDTQYF
TGCGCCAGCAGCTTGGGGACCGCGCCACGAGATACGCAGTATTTT
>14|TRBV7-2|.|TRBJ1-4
CASSQSSTNEKLFF
TGTGCCAGCAGCCAGTCCTCCACTAATGAAAAACTGTTTTTT
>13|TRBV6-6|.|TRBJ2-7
CASSDGTTVEQYF
TGTGCCAGCAGCGATGGGACGACAGTCGAGCAGTACTTC
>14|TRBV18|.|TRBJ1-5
CASSLLGLDQPQHF
TGTGCCAGCTCACTCCTCGGTCTGGACCAGCCCCAGCATTTT
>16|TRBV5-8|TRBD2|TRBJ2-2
CASSWRLAGDTGELFF
TGTGCCAGCAGCTGGAGACTAGCGGGAGACACCGGGGAGCTGTTTTTT
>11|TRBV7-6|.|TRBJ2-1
CASSSEDEQFF
TGTGCCAGCAGCTCCGAGGATGAGCAGTTCTTC
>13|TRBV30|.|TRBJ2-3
CAWSWLAADTQYF
TGTGCCTGGAGCTGGCTAGCAGCAGATACGCAGTATTTT
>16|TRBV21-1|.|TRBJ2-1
CASSKASGRRYNEQFF
TGTGCCAGCAGCAAAGCGAGCGGGAGGAGATACAATGAGCAGTTCTTC
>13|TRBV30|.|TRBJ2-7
CAWSEDRFYEQYF
TGTGCCTGGAGTGAAGACAGGTTCTACGAGCAGTACTTC
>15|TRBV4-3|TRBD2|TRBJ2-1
CASSQEFGRSNEQFF
TGCGCCAGCAGCCAAGAATTCGGGAGGTCCAATGAGCAGTTCTTC